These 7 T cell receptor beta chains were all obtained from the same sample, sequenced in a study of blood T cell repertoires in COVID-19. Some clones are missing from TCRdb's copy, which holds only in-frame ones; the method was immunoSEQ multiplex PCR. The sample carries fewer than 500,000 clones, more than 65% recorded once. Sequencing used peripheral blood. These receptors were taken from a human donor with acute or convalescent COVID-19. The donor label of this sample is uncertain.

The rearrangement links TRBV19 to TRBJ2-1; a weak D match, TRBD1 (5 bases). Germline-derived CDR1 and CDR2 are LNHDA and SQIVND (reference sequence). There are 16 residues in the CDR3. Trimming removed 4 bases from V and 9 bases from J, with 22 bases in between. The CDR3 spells CASSRRWGRESSEQFF. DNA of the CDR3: TGTGCCAGTAGTAGGCGATGGGGCAGGGAATCTTCTGAGCAGTTCTTC.

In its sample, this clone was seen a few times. DNA for the CDR3: TGTGCCAGCAGCCTATCAACAGTGGCCATCCAAGAGACCCAGTACTTC. This translates into CASSLSTVAIQETQYF. The rearrangement uses TRBV3-1 (or the pseudogene TRBV3-2) and TRBJ2-5; D is uncertain. Germline assignment: CDR1 LGHDT and CDR2 YNNKEL (reference sequence). The CDR3 is made up of 16 amino acids. V was cut by 4 bases and J by 1 base, with 16 bases left in between.

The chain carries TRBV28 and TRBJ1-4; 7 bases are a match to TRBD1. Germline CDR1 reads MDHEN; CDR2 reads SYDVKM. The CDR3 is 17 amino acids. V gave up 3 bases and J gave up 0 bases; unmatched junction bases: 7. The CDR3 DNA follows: TGTGCCAGCAGTTTGGGACAGATATCAACAACTAATGAAAAACTGTTTTTT. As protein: CASSLGQISTTNEKLFF.

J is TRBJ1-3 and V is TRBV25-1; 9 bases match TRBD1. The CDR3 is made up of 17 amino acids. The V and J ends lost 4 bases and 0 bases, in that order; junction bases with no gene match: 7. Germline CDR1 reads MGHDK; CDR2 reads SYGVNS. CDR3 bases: TGTGCCAGCAGTGGCGGGACAGGGAAGATCTCTGGAAACACCATATATTTT. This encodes CASSGGTGKISGNTIYF.

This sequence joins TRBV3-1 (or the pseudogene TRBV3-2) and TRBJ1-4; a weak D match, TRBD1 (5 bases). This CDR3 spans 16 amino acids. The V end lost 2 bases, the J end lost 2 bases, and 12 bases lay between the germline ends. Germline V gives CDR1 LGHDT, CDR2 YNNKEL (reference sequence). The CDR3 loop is CASSQRQYWTNEKLFF. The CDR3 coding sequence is TGTGCCAGCAGCCAACGACAGTATTGGACTAATGAAAAACTGTTTTTT.

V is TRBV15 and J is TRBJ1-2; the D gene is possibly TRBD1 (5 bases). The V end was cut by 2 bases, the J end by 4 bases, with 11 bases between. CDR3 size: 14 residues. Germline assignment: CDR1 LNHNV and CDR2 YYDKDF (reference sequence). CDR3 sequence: CATSRPQESYGYTF. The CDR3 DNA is TGTGCCACCAGCAGACCACAGGAAAGCTATGGCTACACCTTC.

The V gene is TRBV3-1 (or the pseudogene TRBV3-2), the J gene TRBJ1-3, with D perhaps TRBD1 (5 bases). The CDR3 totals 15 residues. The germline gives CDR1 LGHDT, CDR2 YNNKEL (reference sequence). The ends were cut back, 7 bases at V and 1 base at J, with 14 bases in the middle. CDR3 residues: CASNPSSGSGNTIYF. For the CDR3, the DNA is TGTGCCAGCAACCCGAGCTCAGGGTCTGGAAACACCATATATTTT.